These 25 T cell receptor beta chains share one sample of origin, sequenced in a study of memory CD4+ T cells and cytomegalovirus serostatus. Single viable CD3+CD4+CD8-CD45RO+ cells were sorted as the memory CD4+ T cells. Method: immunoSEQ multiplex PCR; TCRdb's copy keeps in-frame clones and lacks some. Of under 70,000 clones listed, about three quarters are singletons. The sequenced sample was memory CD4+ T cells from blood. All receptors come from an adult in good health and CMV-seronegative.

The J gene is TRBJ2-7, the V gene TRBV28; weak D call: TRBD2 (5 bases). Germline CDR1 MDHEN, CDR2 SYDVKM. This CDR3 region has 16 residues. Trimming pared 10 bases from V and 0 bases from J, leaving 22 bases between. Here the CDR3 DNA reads TGTGCCACCTTCAATGGCGGGCCCCGGAGCTCCTACGAGCAGTACTTC. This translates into CATFNGGPRSSYEQYF.

The CDR3 DNA reads TGTGCCAGCAGCCAAGAACGTAGAGGGATCCTCCGTCCTGAAGCTTTCTTT. Its translation is CASSQERRGILRPEAFF. V gene TRBV14 combines with J gene TRBJ1-1; D remains unclear. Per the germline V gene, CDR1 is SGHDN and CDR2 is FVKESK. V lost 0 bases, J lost 6 bases, and 20 bases lay in between. CDR3 length equals 17 residues. Filled out from reference TRBV14 and TRBJ1-1, the complete variable domain reads EAGVTQFPSHSVIEKGQTVTLRCDPISGHDNLYWYRRVMGKEIKFLLHFVKESKQDESGMPNNRFLAERTGGTYSTLKVQPAELEDSGVYFCASSQERRGILRPEAFFGQGTRLTVV.

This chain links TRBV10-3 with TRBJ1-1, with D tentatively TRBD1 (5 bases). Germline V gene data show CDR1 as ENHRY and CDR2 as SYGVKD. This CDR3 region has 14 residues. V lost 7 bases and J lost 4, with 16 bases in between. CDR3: CAITLNLRGTEAFF. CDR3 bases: TGTGCCATCACCCTAAATTTAAGGGGCACTGAAGCTTTCTTT.

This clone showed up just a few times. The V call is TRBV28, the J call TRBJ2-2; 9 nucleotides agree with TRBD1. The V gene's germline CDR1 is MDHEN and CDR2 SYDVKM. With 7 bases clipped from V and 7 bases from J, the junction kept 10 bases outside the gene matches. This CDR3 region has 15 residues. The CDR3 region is CASTTGTGSGGELFF. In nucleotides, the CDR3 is TGTGCCAGCACAACAGGGACAGGGTCGGGCGGGGAGCTGTTTTTT.

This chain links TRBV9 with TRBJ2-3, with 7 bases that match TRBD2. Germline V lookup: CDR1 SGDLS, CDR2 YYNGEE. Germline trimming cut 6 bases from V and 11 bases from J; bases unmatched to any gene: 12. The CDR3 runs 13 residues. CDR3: CASNMGSGIKQYF. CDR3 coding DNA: TGTGCCAGCAACATGGGGAGCGGGATCAAGCAGTATTTT. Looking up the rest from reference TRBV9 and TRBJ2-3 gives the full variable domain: DSGVTQTPKHLITATGQRVTLRCSPRSGDLSVYWYQQSLDQGLQFLIQYYNGEERAKGNILERFSAQQFPDLHSELNLSSLELGDSALYFCASNMGSGIKQYFGPGTRLTVL.

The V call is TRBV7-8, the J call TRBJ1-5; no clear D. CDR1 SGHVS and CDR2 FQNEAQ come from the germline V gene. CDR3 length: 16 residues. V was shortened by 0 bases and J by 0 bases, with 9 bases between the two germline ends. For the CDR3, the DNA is TGTGCCAGCAGCTTAGCTCGGACGTATAGCAATCAGCCCCAGCATTTT. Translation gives CASSLARTYSNQPQHF.

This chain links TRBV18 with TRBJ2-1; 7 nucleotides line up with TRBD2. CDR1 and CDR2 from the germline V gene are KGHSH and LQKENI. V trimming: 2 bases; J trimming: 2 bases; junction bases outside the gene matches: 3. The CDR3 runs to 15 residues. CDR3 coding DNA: TGTGCCAGCTCACCAGGAGCGGGAACCTACAATGAGCAGTTCTTC. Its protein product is CASSPGAGTYNEQFF.

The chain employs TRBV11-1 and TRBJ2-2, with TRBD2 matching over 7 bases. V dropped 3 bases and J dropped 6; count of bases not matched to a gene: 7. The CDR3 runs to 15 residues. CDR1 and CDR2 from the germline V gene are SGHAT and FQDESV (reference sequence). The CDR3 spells CASSFRAGSSGELFF. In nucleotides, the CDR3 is TGTGCCAGCAGCTTCCGAGCGGGATCTTCCGGGGAGCTGTTTTTT.

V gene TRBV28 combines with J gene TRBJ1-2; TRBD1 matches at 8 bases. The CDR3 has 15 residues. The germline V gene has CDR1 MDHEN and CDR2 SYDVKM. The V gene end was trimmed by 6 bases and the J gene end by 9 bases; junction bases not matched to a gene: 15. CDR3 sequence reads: CASSSPGDRRSSYTF. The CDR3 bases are TGTGCCAGCAGCTCGCCGGGGGACAGGAGGTCTAGCTACACCTTC.

CDR3 sequence (DNA): TGTGCCAGCAGCCACACAACACGGCACCTGAACACTGAAGCTTTCTTT. Translating gives CASSHTTRHLNTEAFF. The chain uses TRBV11-1 and TRBJ1-1; D call uncertain. CDR1 and CDR2 (germline): SGHAT, FQDESV (reference sequence). The germline V and J ends were trimmed by 5 bases and 0 bases, with 16 bases remaining between them. The CDR3 runs 16 residues. Using reference TRBV11-1 and TRBJ1-1 for the parts outside the CDR3, the full variable domain is EAEVAQSPRYKITEKSQAVAFWCDPISGHATLYWYRQILGQGPELLVQFQDESVVDDSQLPKDRFSAERLKGVDSTLKIQPAELGDSAMYLCASSHTTRHLNTEAFFGQGTRLTVV.

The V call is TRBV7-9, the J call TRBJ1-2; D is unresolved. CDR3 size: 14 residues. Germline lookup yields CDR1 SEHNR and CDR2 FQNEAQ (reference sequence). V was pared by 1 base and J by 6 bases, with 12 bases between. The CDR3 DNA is TGTGCCAGCAGCTTAGGGACGGGATTTCATGGCTACACCTTC. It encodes CASSLGTGFHGYTF. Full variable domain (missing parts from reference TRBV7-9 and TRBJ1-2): DTGVSQNPRHKITKRGQNVTFRCDPISEHNRLYWYRQTLGQGPEFLTYFQNEAQLEKSRLLSDRFSAERPKGSFSTLEIQRTEQGDSAMYLCASSLGTGFHGYTFGSGTRLTVV.

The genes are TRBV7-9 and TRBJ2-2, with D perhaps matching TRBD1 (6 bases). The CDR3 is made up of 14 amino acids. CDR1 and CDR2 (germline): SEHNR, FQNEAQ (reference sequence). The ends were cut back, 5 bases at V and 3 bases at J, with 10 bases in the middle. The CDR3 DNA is TGTGCCAGCAGCCATAACAGGGACACCGGGGAGCTGTTTTTT. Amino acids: CASSHNRDTGELFF.

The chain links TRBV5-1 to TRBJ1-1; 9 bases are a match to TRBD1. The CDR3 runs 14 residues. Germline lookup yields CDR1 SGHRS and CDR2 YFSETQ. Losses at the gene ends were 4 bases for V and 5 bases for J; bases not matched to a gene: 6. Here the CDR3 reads CASSQGTGITEAFF. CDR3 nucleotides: TGCGCCAGCAGCCAAGGGACAGGGATTACTGAAGCTTTCTTT.

CDR3 sequence reads: CASSLVAEAFF. The CDR3 bases are TGTGCCAGCAGCTTAGTTGCTGAAGCTTTCTTT. The rearrangement joins TRBV7-8 to TRBJ1-1; D is ambiguous. CDR1 and CDR2 (germline): SGHVS, FQNEAQ. V was cut by 1 base and J by 6 bases, with 3 bases left in between. The CDR3 length is 11 residues.

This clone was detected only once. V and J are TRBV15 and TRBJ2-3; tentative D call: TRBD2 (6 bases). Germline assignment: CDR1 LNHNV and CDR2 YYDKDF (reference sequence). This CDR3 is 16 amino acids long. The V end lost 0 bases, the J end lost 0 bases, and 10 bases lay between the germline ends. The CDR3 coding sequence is TGTGCCACCAGCAGAGATGGAGGGAGCAGCACAGATACGCAGTATTTT. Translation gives CATSRDGGSSTDTQYF. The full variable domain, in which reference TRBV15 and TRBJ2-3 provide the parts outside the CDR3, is DAMVIQNPRYQVTQFGKPVTLSCSQTLNHNVMYWYQQKSSQAPKLLFHYYDKDFNNEADTPDNFQSRRPNTSFCFLDIRSPGLGDTAMYLCATSRDGGSSTDTQYFGPGTRLTVL.

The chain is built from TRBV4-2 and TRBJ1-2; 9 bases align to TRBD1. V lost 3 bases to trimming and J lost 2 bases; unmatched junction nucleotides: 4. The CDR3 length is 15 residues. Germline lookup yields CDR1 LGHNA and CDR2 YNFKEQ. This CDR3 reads CASSQGDRENYGYTF. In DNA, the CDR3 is TGTGCCAGCAGCCAGGGGGACAGGGAGAACTATGGCTACACCTTC.

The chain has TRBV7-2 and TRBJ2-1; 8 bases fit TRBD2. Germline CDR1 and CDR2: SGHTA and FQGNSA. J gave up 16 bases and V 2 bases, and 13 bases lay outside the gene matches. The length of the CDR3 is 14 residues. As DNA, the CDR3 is TGTGCCAGCAGCTTAACCGCGGTACGGGAGGGCCGTTTCTTC. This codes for CASSLTAVREGRFF.

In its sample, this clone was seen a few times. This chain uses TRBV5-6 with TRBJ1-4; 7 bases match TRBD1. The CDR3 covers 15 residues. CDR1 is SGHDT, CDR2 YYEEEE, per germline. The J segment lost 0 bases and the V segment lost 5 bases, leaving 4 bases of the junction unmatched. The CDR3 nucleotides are TGTGCCAGCAGTTTCCAGGGGGCAACTAATGAAAAACTGTTTTTT. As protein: CASSFQGATNEKLFF.

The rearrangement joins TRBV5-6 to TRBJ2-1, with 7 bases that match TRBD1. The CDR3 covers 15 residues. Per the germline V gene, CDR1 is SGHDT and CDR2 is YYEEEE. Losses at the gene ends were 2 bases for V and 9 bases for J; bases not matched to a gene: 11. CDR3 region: CASSFSPTGYAEQFF. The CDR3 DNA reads TGTGCCAGCAGCTTTAGTCCGACAGGGTACGCTGAGCAGTTCTTC.

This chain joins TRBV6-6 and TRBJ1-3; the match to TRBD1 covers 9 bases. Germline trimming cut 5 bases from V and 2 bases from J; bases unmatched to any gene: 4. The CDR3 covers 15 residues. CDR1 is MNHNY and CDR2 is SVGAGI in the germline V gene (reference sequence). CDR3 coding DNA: TGTGCCAGCAGTCTGACAGGGGGGACTGGAAACACCATATATTTT. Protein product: CASSLTGGTGNTIYF.

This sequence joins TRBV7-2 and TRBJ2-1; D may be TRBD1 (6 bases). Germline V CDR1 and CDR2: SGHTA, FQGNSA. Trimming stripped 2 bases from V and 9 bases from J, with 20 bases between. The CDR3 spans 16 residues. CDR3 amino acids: CASSLLGTRGLGEQFF. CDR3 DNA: TGTGCCAGCAGCTTACTCGGGACCAGGGGTTTGGGTGAGCAGTTCTTC.

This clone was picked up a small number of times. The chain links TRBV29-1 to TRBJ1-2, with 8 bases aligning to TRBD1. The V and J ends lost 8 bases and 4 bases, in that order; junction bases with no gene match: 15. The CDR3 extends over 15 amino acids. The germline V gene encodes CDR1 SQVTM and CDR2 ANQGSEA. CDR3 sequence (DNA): TGCAGCACCTCCGAGAGGACAGGGCAGATCTATGGCTACACCTTC. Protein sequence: CSTSERTGQIYGYTF.

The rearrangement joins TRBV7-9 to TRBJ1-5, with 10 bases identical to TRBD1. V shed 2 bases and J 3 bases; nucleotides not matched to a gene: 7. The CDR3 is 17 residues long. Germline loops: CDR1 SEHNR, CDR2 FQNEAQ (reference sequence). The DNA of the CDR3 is TGTGCCAGCAGCTTATGGGGACAGGGGCTTCTCAATCAGCCCCAGCATTTT. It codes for CASSLWGQGLLNQPQHF. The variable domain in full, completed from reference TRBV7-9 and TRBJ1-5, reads DTGVSQNPRHKITKRGQNVTFRCDPISEHNRLYWYRQTLGQGPEFLTYFQNEAQLEKSRLLSDRFSAERPKGSFSTLEIQRTEQGDSAMYLCASSLWGQGLLNQPQHFGDGTRLSIL.

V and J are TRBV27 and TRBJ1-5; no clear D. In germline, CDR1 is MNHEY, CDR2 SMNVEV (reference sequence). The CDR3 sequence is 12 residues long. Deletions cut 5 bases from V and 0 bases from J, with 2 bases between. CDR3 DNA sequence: TGTGCCAGCAGTCCTAGCAATCAGCCCCAGCATTTT. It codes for CASSPSNQPQHF.

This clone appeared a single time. The DNA of the CDR3 is TGTGCCAGCTCACGGGACACGAACTATGGCTACACCTTC. This sequence encodes CASSRDTNYGYTF. This chain uses TRBV18 with TRBJ1-2; tentative D call: TRBD1 (6 bases). V lost 4 bases to trimming and J lost 2 bases, with 8 bases between them. Germline values: CDR1 KGHSH, CDR2 LQKENI. This CDR3 region has 13 residues.